Only a few counts were recorded for the clone carrying this T cell receptor beta chain. As yet, its antigen is unknown. The same CDR3 arises from other DNA sequences in this sample as well. This sample stems from a study of cytomegalovirus exposure and HLA in healthy donors. Study-wide results and limits: It was 164 TCR beta chains that were listed as cytomegalovirus-associated.

PCR amplification relied on 60 Vbeta primers (plus 13 Jbeta primers). The method was immunoSEQ multiplex PCR; TCRdb's version includes in-frame clones alone and lacks a portion of them. The data contain some 150,000 clones, around 75% of them seen just once; the ten biggest clones take up approximately 3.2%. Trimming removed 0 bases at V and 4 bases at J, with 6 bases between. The CDR3 has 13 residues. Looked up from germline, CDR1 is SGHTA and CDR2 is FQGTGA. This chain joins TRBV7-3 and TRBJ1-1; D is unresolved. The source of this sequence is a man between 40 and 49 years old in good health and CMV-seronegative. Sequencing input: PBMCs. The CDR3 DNA follows: TGTGCCAGCAGCTTAACAGGAGCCACTGAAGCTTTCTTT. This gives the protein CASSLTGATEAFF.